The rows below give T cell receptor beta chains drawn from one sample of a study of blood T cell repertoires in COVID-19. The assay was immunoSEQ multiplex PCR, and TCRdb's table has in-frame clones only and misses some. The sample lists roughly 380,000 clones; about 88% were seen once. Specimen: peripheral blood. Receptor source: a middle-aged woman with COVID-19, enrolled during active disease. CDR3s include the opening cysteine and the closing phenylalanine or tryptophan. A D gene is named only where the DNA matches it firmly. The size field is filled for only some rows; it gives once, few, many or a size class.

TRBJ2-3 TRBD1 . TRBV3-1/TRBV3-2 CASSRDRGLTSTDTQYF
TRBJ1-4 . . TRBV2 CASSDPGVYEKLFF
TRBJ2-2 . . TRBV7-8 CASSRLSTGELFF
TRBJ1-3 TRBD1 . TRBV6-5 CASSFYRGTGNTIYF
TRBJ2-5 . . TRBV12-3/TRBV12-4 CASSKTERETQYF
TRBJ2-2 . . TRBV4-3 CASSQEHAGELFF
TRBJ2-5 . . TRBV6-6 CASSLPSGPTKTQYF
TRBJ2-7 . . TRBV27 CASSWGLYYEQYF
TRBJ1-1 . . TRBV11-2 CASSLTETSSEAFF
TRBJ1-1 . . TRBV11-3 CASSLGRGNTEAFF
TRBJ1-2 . . TRBV7-3 CASSSPGEGRNYGYTF
TRBJ1-5 TRBD1 . TRBV2 CASSERNRGQPQHF
TRBJ1-1 . . TRBV28 CASSLGGEAFF
TRBJ1-1 TRBD1 . TRBV11-2 CASSLWTGSTEAFF
TRBJ1-2 TRBD1 . TRBV12-3/TRBV12-4 CASTSDRADATF
TRBJ2-3 . . TRBV28 CASKGVSATDTQYF
TRBJ1-2 . . TRBV24-1 CATSDSLGANYGYTF
TRBJ2-3 . once TRBV24-1 CATILRQCEAREDTQYF
TRBJ2-1 TRBD2 . TRBV10-1 CASSEGTSGGAVLHEQFF
TRBJ1-5 TRBD1 . TRBV6-5 CASSYNRGLDQPQHF
TRBJ2-7 . . TRBV7-2 CASSLVIPYEQYF
TRBJ2-7 . once TRBV5-1 CASSPGIYEQYF
TRBJ2-1 . . TRBV28 CASSGSSYNEQFF
TRBJ1-1 TRBD1 . TRBV4-3 CASSQGQGGTEAFF
TRBJ1-2 TRBD1 . TRBV5-1 CASSRDSLIYGYTF
TRBJ2-7 TRBD1 . TRBV28 CASSRQGSSYEQYF
TRBJ2-3 TRBD2 . TRBV18 CASSPGLGADTQYF
TRBJ2-7 TRBD1 . TRBV14 CASSRQGGREQYF
TRBJ2-6 TRBD1 . TRBV27 CASSWGTGRSGANVLTF
TRBJ1-2 . . TRBV15 CATSRSPQERNGYTF
TRBJ1-2 TRBD1 . TRBV11-2 CASSGSRDRGRDYGYTF
TRBJ1-1 TRBD1 . TRBV11-2 CASSLGRGLDTEAFF
TRBJ1-1 . . TRBV10-1 CASSESGQGGRSTEAFF
TRBJ1-1 . . TRBV7-9 CASSSSGGVSRGGEAFF
TRBJ2-1 TRBD2 . TRBV7-8 CASSRLAGDFDEQFF
TRBJ2-3 TRBD2 . TRBV28 CASSFKGLDAGGPDADTQYF
TRBJ1-2 TRBD1 . TRBV4-2 CASSQEVAGGGYGYTF
TRBJ2-1 TRBD2 . TRBV11-2 CASRQAGAKDEQFF
TRBJ2-4 TRBD1 . TRBV12-5 CASARPTGGSKNIQYF
TRBJ1-4 TRBD1 . TRBV6-5 CASRTGGGHEKLFF
TRBJ1-6 . . TRBV6-5 CASSSEAAFGSPLHF